Listed here is a single TCR beta chain. Its antigen is unknown. No qualities accompany the bases; no much larger clone lies one base away. The data were taken from a study of T cell changes during pregnancy in multiple sclerosis (dated by TCRdb to between 2017 and 2020). Turning to the overall study: The study looked at changes in the T cell repertoire across pregnancy in women with multiple sclerosis.

To prepare the library, the immunoSEQ multiplex PCR assay was applied. TCRdb provides this immuneACCESS table in a form limited to in-frame rearrangements. Some clones are lacking; in checked studies, under half of them reflect an unresolved V gene, and why the rest are absent is not known. This sample lists over 100,000 clones; about 90% were detected once. In total, the top ten clones hold approximately 1.4% of the sample. The CDR3 covers 18 residues, taking in both the cysteine and the phenylalanine. Just the 54-base CDR3 DNA is kept, in frame starting at base 1. This receptor was obtained from a female donor with multiple sclerosis, enrolled in a pregnancy study. The sample was peripheral blood, taken in the third trimester of pregnancy. The rearranged segments are TRBV21-1 and TRBJ2-2; the DNA was not compared with TRBD1, the D call given in the table. TRBV21-1 is classified as a pseudogene. The base sequence is TGTGCCAGCACCGTTCATCGGGCGGACAGGGGAATTACCGGGGAGCTGTTTTTT. This yields the protein CASTVHRADRGITGELFF.